This section outlines one TCR beta chain sequence together with its context. What it recognizes is unknown. Treatment: approximately nine-day PBMC culture with coronavirus spike peptide pools or control peptides (ViraFEST assay). These CD4+ T cells came from an unexposed donor, sampled before the COVID-19 pandemic (2011-2018). Half the medium was exchanged for fresh IL-2 medium on days 3 and 7. Cells were cultured for about nine days, and then CD4+ T cells were isolated by negative selection. This record comes from a study of vaccination and CD4 T cells after COVID-19. V lost 7 bases and J 6 bases, leaving 12 bases between the germline ends. CDR1 is SEHNR, CDR2 FQNEAQ, per germline (reference sequence). This CDR3 spans 12 amino acids. Sequencing of the DNA from cultured CD4+ T cells was carried out with the Oncomine TCR Beta short-read assay. TCRdb processed the PCR reads anew with MiXCR; each CDR3 protein has one entry. The sample lists roughly 6,500 distinct CDR3 sequences; roughly 25% were seen once.

The V gene is TRBV7-9, the J gene TRBJ1-2, with D perhaps TRBD1 (5 bases). Sequencing input: CD4+ T cells from blood, cultured in vitro. This clonotype was sampled from a human donor in good health. CDR3 loop: CASTLGGDGYTF. The CDR3 coding sequence is TGTGCCAGCACCCTCGGGGGGGATGGCTACACCTTC.